This TCR beta chain is drawn from a study of blood T cell repertoires in COVID-19 (dated by TCRdb to the early 2020s). Background for the entire study: Samples from collaborators originated in the United States, Italy and Spain and spanned both the acute and convalescent phases of COVID-19. The material from the prospective study consisted of cDNA or gDNA derived from T cells, B-cell-depleted T cells, or PBMCs. The dataset comprised deeply sampled blood TCRbeta repertoires from subjects exposed to, actively infected with, or recovered from COVID-19. The repertoires were made available in a free public database intended to serve as a resource for research on the immune response to SARS-CoV-2. Samples came from the ongoing ImmuneRACE study (first 160 participants) plus 1,254 subjects from 6 global collaborators. Sample metadata almost always included a de-identified subject ID, COVID-19 status, age in years and sex. Where HLA class I and class II types were available, the types were taken from metadata supplied by the sample provider, not from assay-based typing. Overall results and qualifications from the work: The amount of clinical and demographic metadata varied by source and participant and was provided uncurated.

In the prospective study, participants were about 18 to 89 years old, resided in 20 to 30 geographic areas of the United States, and were enrolled through a virtual design. Cohort assignment in the prospective study relied on participant-reported clinical history from a screening survey and a study questionnaire. Recovered participants in ImmuneRACE Cohort 3 were defined by two consecutive negative NP/OP PCR tests, clearance by a healthcare professional, or resolution of symptoms. In the prospective study, whole blood, serum and a nasopharyngeal or oropharyngeal swab were collected from each participant by mobile phlebotomists. Additional blood draws and questionnaires over an approximately two-month period could optionally be provided by prospective study participants. Prospective study blood samples were shipped either frozen or at room temperature before DNA extraction. With respect to this clone: There is no known antigen for this receptor. Qualities for individual bases were not recorded, and no much larger clone is one base off.

TCRbeta CDR3 regions were amplified from genomic DNA using the immunoSEQ Assay, a bias-controlled multiplex PCR. As for the original processing: Nucleated cell counts per sample were estimated from amplification of reference gene primers within the assay. Sequence reads were collapsed and filtered to measure the absolute abundance of every unique TCRbeta CDR3 rearrangement. Productive Simpson clonality was computed per sample as the square root of Simpson's diversity index over productive rearrangements. As stored in TCRdb, this immuneACCESS dataset retains in-frame rearrangements with V and J assigned. A fraction of the clones does not appear; measured against another copy, unresolved V genes explain less than half of the discrepancy, and the remainder lacks a known reason. V, J and clone size are taken as reported in that table, and D and trimming were inferred from the DNA itself. Within this sample are about 250,000 clones, with approximately 92% of them counted one time only. 2% to 2.5% of the sample rests with the top ten.

The CDR3 runs 14 amino acids, cysteine and phenylalanine included. CDR3 DNA only is kept here, 42 bases in frame from base 1. V was cut back by 6 bases and J by 3 bases, leaving a gap of 12 bases between them. CDR1 and CDR2, per the germline V gene, are MNHEY and SVGAGI. The chain joins TRBV6-5 to TRBJ2-1; 6 matching bases give a weak D call of TRBD2. Input material: PBMCs or T cells enriched from blood (not recorded which). This TCR was sampled from a young woman who had recovered from COVID-19. Here is the DNA: TGTGCCAGCAGAAAGGTGGAGGGCTACAATGAGCAGTTCTTC. Its amino acids are CASRKVEGYNEQFF.